The clone carrying this T cell receptor beta chain appeared once. What it binds is not known. CDR1 is SGHRS and CDR2 is YFSETQ in the germline V gene. With 4 bases clipped from V and 3 bases from J, the junction kept 9 bases outside the gene matches. The CDR3 runs 18 residues. These data come from a study of CD4+ T cells in melanoma. Whole-study results and caveats: In melanoma, neoantigen-specific CD4+ T cells reportedly differed in differentiation state. A reported correlation linked neoantigen-specific CD4+ T cells to CD8+, macrophage and B cell function.

Profiling relied on immunoSEQ multiplex PCR, and the TCRdb table lists in-frame clones only, not all of them. The sample has more than 110,000 clones, around 90% seen once; the top ten hold 1.5%. This sequence joins TRBV5-1 and TRBJ2-1, with TRBD2 matching over 14 bases. This sequence originates from a human donor with melanoma. CDR3 region: CASSHRGLAGAIYNEQFF. The CDR3 DNA follows: TGCGCCAGCAGCCACCGGGGACTAGCGGGGGCCATCTACAATGAGCAGTTCTTC.